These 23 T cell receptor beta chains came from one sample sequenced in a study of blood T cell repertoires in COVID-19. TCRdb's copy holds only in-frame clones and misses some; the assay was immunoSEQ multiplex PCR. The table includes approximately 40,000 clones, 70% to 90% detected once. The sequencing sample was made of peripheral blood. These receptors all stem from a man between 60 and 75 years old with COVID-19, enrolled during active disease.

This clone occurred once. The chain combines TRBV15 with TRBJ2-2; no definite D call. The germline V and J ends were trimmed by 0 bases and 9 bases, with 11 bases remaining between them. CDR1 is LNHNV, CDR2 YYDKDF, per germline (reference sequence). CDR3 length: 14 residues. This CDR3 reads CATSRDLESRELFF. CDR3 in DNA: TGTGCCACCAGCAGAGATCTCGAGTCCAGGGAGCTGTTTTTT.

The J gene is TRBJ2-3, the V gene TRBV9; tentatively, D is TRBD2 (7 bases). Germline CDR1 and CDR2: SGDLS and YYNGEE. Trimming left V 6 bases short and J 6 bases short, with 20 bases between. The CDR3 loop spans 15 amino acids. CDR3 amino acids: CASTRTSGTRDTQYF. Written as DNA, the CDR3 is TGTGCCAGCACTCGGACTAGTGGGACACGGGATACGCAGTATTTT.

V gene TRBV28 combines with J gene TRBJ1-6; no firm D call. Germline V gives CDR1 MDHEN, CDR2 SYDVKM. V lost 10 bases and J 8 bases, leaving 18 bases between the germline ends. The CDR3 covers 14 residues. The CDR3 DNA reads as TGTGCCACCCAACTTAACGACCGGGATTCACCCCTCCACTTT. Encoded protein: CATQLNDRDSPLHF.

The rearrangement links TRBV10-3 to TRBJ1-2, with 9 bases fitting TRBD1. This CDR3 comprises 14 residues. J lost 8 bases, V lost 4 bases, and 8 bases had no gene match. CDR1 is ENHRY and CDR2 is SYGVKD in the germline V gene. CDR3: CAISGLQGARGYTF. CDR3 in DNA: TGTGCCATCAGTGGTTTACAGGGGGCGCGAGGCTACACCTTC.

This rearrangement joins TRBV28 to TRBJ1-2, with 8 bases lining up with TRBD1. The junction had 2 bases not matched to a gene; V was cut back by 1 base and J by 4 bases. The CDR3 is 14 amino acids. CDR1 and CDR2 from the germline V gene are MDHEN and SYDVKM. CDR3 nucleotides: TGTGCCAGCAGTTTATCCGGACAGGGCTATGGCTACACCTTC. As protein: CASSLSGQGYGYTF.

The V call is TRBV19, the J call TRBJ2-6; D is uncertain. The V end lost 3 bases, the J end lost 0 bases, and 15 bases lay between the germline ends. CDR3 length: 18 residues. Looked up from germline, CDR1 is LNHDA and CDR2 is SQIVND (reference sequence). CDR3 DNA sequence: TGTGCCAGTAGTATTCAGGTGACACTTACCTCTGGGGCCAACGTCCTGACTTTC. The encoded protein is CASSIQVTLTSGANVLTF.

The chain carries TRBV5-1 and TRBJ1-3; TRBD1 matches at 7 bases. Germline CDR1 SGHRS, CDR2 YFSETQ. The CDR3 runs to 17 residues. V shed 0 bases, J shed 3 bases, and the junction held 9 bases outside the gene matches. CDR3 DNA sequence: TGCGCCAGCAGCTTGGAGGGGACAGCGGCCTATGGAAACACCATATATTTT. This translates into CASSLEGTAAYGNTIYF.

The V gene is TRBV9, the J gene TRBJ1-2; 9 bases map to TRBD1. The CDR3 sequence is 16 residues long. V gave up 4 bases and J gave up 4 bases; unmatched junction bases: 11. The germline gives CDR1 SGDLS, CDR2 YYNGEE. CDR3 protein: CASSTHPGTGSYGYTF. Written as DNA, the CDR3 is TGTGCCAGCAGCACACACCCCGGGACAGGGTCCTATGGCTACACCTTC.

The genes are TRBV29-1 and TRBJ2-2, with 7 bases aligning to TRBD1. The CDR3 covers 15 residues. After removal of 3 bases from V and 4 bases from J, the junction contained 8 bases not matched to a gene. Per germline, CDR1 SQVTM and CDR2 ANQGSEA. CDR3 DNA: TGCAGCGTTGATGGTCGGGACAGCTTCACCGGGGAGCTGTTTTTT. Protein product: CSVDGRDSFTGELFF.

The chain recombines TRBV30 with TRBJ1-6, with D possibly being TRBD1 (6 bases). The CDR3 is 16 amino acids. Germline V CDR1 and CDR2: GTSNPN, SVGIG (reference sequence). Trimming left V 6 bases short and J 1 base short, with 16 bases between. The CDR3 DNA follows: TGTGCCTGCCCCGAGGGGGGGAGGTCCTATAATTCACCCCTCCACTTT. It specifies CACPEGGRSYNSPLHF.

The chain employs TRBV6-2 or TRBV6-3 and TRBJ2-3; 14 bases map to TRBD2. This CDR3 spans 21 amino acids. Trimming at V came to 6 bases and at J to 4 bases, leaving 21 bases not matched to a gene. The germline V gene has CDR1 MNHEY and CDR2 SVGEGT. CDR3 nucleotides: TGTGCCAGCAGCCCTACTTCGACCCGACTAGCGGGAGGGCCGGGACCAGATACGCAGTATTTT. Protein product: CASSPTSTRLAGGPGPDTQYF.

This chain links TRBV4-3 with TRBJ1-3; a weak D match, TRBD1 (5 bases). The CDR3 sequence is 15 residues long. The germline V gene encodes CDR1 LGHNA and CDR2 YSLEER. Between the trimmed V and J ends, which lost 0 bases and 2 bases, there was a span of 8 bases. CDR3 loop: CASSQDGGAGNTIYF. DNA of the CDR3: TGCGCCAGCAGCCAAGATGGGGGGGCTGGAAACACCATATATTTT.

As DNA, the CDR3 is TGTGCCATCAGTGAGTCCGGGGTTGGAGACATTCAGTACTTC. Its translation: CAISESGVGDIQYF. The chain is built from TRBV10-3 and TRBJ2-4, with D possibly TRBD2 on 5 matching bases. With 0 bases removed from V and 8 bases from J, the gap between germline ends came to 11 bases. The CDR3 has 14 amino acids. Germline V gene lookup returns CDR1 ENHRY and CDR2 SYGVKD.

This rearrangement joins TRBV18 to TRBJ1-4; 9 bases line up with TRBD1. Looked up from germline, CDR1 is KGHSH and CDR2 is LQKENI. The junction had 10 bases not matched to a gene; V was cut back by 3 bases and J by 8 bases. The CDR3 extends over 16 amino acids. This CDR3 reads CASSPTAGTGPEKLFF. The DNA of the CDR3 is TGTGCCAGCTCACCGACGGCCGGGACAGGGCCCGAAAAACTGTTTTTT. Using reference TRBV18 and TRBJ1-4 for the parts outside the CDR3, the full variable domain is NAGVMQNPRHLVRRRGQEARLRCSPMKGHSHVYWYRQLPEEGLKFMVYLQKENIIDESGMPKERFSAEFPKEGPSILRIQQVVRGDSAAYFCASSPTAGTGPEKLFFGSGTQLSVL.

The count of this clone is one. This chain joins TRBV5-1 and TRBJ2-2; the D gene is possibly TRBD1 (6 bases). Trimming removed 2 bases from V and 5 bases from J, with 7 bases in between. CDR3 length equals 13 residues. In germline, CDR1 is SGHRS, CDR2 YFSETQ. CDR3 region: CASSLGGTGELFF. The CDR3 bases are TGCGCCAGCAGCTTAGGGGGTACCGGGGAGCTGTTTTTT.

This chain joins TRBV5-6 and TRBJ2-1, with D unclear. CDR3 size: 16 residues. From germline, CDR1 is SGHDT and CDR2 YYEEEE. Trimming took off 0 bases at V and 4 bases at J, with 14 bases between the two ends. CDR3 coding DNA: TGTGCCAGCAGCTTGGTATGGCTAGGAACTTACAATGAGCAGTTCTTC. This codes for CASSLVWLGTYNEQFF.

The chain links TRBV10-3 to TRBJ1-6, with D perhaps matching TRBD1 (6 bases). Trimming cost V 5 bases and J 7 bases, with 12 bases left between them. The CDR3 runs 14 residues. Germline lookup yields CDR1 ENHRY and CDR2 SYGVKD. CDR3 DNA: TGTGCCATCAGTCCGGACAGCCAAAATTCACCCCTCCACTTT. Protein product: CAISPDSQNSPLHF.

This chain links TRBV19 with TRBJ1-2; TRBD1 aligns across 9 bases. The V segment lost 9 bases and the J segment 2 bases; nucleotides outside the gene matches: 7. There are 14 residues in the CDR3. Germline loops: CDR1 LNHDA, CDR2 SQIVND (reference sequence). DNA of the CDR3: TGTGCCAGCACCTTGGGACAGGGCAACTATGGCTACACCTTC. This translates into CASTLGQGNYGYTF.

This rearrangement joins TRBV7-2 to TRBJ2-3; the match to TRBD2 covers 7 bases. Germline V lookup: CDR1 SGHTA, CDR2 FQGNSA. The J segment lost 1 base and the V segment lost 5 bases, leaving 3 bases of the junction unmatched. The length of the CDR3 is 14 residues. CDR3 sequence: CASSSGMGTDTQYF. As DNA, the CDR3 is TGTGCCAGCAGCAGCGGGATGGGCACAGATACGCAGTATTTT.

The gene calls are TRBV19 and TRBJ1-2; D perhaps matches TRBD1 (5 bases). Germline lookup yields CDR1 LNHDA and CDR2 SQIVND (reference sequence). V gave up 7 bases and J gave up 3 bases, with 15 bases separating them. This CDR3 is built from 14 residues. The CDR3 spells CASTPRQPDYGYTF. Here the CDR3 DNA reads TGTGCCAGTACCCCTCGACAGCCAGACTATGGCTACACCTTC.

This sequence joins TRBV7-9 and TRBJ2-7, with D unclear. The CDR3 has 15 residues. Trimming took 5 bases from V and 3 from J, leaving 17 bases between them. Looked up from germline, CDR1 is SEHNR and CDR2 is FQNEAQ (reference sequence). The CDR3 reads CASSPSTSGIYEQYF. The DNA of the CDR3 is TGTGCCAGCAGCCCATCGACATCTGGAATCTACGAGCAGTACTTC.

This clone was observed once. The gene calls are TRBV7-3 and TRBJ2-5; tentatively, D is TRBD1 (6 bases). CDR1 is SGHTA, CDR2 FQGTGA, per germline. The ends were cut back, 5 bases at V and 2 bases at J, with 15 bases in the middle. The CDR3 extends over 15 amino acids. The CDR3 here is CASSPQGSGQETQYF. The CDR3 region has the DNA TGTGCCAGCAGCCCCCAGGGGTCAGGACAAGAGACCCAGTACTTC.

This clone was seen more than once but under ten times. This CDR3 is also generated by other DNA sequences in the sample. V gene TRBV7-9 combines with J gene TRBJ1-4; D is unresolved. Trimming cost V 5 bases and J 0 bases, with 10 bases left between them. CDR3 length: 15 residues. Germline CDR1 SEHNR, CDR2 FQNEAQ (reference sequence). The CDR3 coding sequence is TGTGCCAGCAGCCAGACGGGGACAACTAATGAAAAACTGTTTTTT. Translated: CASSQTGTTNEKLFF.